This TCR beta chain was recorded in a study of cytomegalovirus exposure and HLA in healthy donors. Findings and limits, study-wide: In a later analysis, an Asian-associated ancestry cluster reportedly showed fewer N-insertions than the approximately 610-donor mean. Follow-up analysis seemed to connect common viral pathogens with several of the most significant clusters identified. What was likely a sequencing artifact was a cluster of highly shared sequence variants.

As to this clone: Its specificity is unknown. The sample holds other DNA sequences that translate to the same CDR3.

The CDR3 sequence is 15 residues long. The V segment lost 6 bases and the J segment 8 bases; nucleotides outside the gene matches: 13. The V gene's germline CDR1 is KGHSH and CDR2 LQKENI. Primers: 60 Vbeta forward and 13 Jbeta reverse. Original data processing: It was a later analysis that counted tens of millions of unique TCR beta chains, of which about 10 million were shared. Clones were sequenced by immunoSEQ multiplex PCR, and TCRdb holds only the in-frame ones, with some missing. Clone size and V and J calls were adopted from that table, with D and trimming inferred from the DNA. Here the sample spans around 100,000 clones, around three quarters being singletons.

Input material: PBMCs. The V gene is TRBV18, the J gene TRBJ2-5; 9 bases fit TRBD1. This sequence was found in a man between 45 and 60 years old in good health and CMV-seropositive. CDR3 loop: CASSPGQGRTGTQYF. DNA for the CDR3: TGTGCCAGCTCGCCCGGACAGGGGCGTACCGGAACCCAGTACTTC.